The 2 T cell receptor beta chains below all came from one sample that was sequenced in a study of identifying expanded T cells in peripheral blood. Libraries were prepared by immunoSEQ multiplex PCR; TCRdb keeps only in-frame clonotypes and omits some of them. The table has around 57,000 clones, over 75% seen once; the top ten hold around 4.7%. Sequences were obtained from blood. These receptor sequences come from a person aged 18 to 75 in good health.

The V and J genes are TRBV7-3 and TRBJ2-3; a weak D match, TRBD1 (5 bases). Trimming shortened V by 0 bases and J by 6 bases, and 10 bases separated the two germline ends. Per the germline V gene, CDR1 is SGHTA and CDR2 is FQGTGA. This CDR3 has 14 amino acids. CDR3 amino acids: CASSLTQGSDTQYF. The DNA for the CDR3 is TGTGCCAGCAGCTTAACTCAGGGATCGGATACGCAGTATTTT.

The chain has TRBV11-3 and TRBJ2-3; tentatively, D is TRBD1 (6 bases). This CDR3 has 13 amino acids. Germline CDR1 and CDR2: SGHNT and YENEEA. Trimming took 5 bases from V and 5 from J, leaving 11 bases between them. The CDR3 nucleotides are TGTGCCAGCAGCAGTACAGGGAAAGATACGCAGTATTTT. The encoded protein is CASSSTGKDTQYF.